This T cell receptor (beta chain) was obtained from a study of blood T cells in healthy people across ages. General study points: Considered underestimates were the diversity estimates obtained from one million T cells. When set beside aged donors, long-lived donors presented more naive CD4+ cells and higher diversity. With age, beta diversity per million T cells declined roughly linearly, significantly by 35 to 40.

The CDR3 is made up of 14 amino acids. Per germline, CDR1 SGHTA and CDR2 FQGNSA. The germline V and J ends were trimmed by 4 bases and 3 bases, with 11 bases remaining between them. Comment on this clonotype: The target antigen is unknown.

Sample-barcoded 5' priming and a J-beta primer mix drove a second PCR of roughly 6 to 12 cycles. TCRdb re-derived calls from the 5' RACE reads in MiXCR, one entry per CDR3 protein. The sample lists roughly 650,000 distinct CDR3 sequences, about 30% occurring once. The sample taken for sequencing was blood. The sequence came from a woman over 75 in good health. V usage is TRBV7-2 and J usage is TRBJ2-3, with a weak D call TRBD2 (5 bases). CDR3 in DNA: TGTGCCAGCAGCTGGATCAGAGGGACAGATACGCAGTATTTT. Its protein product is CASSWIRGTDTQYF.